These T cell receptor beta chains were read from a single sample in a study of early T cells in non-severe SARS-CoV-2 infection. TCRdb ran MiXCR on the 5' RACE reads and lists one entry per CDR3 protein. The data contain approximately 84,000 distinct CDR3 sequences, around 14% of them seen just once; the ten biggest clones take up roughly 5.5%. Sequencing was done on a sample of whole blood. The receptors were sampled from an adult who was a healthcare worker with PCR-confirmed SARS-CoV-2 infection or an uninfected control (not recorded which). Both conserved end residues are part of each CDR3. The D gene is left open where the match is weak. Some rows have no size entry. The others give once, few or many, or a class for an expanded clone.

clone size: few; J gene: TRBJ1-2; CDR3 length: 14; D gene: NA; V gene: TRBV5-8; CDR3 protein: CASSLLAGHYGYTF; CDR3 DNA: TGTGCCAGCAGCTTGTTGGCAGGGCACTATGGCTACACCTTC
clone size: many; J gene: TRBJ1-2; CDR3 length: 13; D gene: TRBD1; V gene: TRBV3-1; CDR3 protein: CASRRTGRYGYTF; CDR3 DNA: TGTGCCAGCAGACGGACAGGGAGGTATGGCTACACCTTC
clone size: NA; J gene: TRBJ1-2; CDR3 length: 13; D gene: NA; V gene: TRBV21-1; CDR3 protein: CASSKNRGYGYTF; CDR3 DNA: TGTGCCAGCAGCAAAAATCGTGGTTATGGCTACACCTTC
clone size: many; J gene: TRBJ2-2; CDR3 length: 15; D gene: NA; V gene: TRBV20-1; CDR3 protein: CSAPLRGHYTGELFF; CDR3 DNA: TGCAGTGCCCCCCTCAGGGGACACTACACCGGGGAGCTGTTTTTT
clone size: many; J gene: TRBJ1-6; CDR3 length: 15; D gene: TRBD1; V gene: TRBV11-2; CDR3 protein: CASSVVGQGNSPLHF; CDR3 DNA: TGTGCCAGCAGCGTAGTAGGACAGGGGAATTCACCCCTCCACTTT
clone size: NA; J gene: TRBJ1-5; CDR3 length: 14; D gene: TRBD1; V gene: TRBV12-3/TRBV12-4; CDR3 protein: CASSFYRGNQPQHF; CDR3 DNA: TGTGCCAGCAGTTTCTACAGGGGTAATCAGCCCCAGCATTTT
clone size: NA; J gene: TRBJ2-3; CDR3 length: 13; D gene: NA; V gene: TRBV20-1; CDR3 protein: CSARELSTDTQYF; CDR3 DNA: TGCAGTGCTAGAGAACTGTCAACAGATACGCAGTATTTT
clone size: many; J gene: TRBJ2-7; CDR3 length: 15; D gene: NA; V gene: TRBV20-1; CDR3 protein: CSASISASLAYEQYF; CDR3 DNA: TGCAGTGCTAGTATCTCGGCCTCTCTAGCCTACGAGCAGTACTTC
clone size: NA; J gene: TRBJ2-7; CDR3 length: 15; D gene: TRBD1; V gene: TRBV5-4; CDR3 protein: CASSSRTGRLGEQYF; CDR3 DNA: TGTGCCAGCAGCTCTCGGACAGGGAGGTTAGGCGAGCAGTACTTC
clone size: many; J gene: TRBJ2-2; CDR3 length: 13; D gene: NA; V gene: TRBV18; CDR3 protein: CASSGTNTGELFF; CDR3 DNA: TGTGCCAGCTCGGGAACGAACACCGGGGAGCTGTTTTTT
clone size: many; J gene: TRBJ1-2; CDR3 length: 15; D gene: TRBD1; V gene: TRBV27; CDR3 protein: CASRVPGQGLYGYTF; CDR3 DNA: TGTGCCAGCAGGGTACCGGGACAGGGCCTCTATGGCTACACCTTC
clone size: many; J gene: TRBJ1-5; CDR3 length: 15; D gene: NA; V gene: TRBV27; CDR3 protein: CASSPSRGGNQPQHF; CDR3 DNA: TGTGCCAGCAGTCCATCCCGGGGGGGCAATCAGCCCCAGCATTTT
clone size: NA; J gene: TRBJ2-7; CDR3 length: 17; D gene: NA; V gene: TRBV5-1; CDR3 protein: CASSLARQSSGIYEQYF; CDR3 DNA: TGCGCCAGCAGCTTGGCCCGGCAGTCAAGCGGCATTTACGAGCAGTACTTC
clone size: few; J gene: TRBJ1-5; CDR3 length: 14; D gene: NA; V gene: TRBV7-2; CDR3 protein: CASSGGTNNQPQHF; CDR3 DNA: TGTGCCAGCAGTGGCGGGACAAATAATCAGCCCCAGCATTTT
clone size: few; J gene: TRBJ2-2; CDR3 length: 14; D gene: NA; V gene: TRBV3-1; CDR3 protein: CASSPGLNTGELFF; CDR3 DNA: TGTGCCAGCAGCCCGGGACTCAACACCGGGGAGCTGTTTTTT
clone size: NA; J gene: TRBJ2-3; CDR3 length: 14; D gene: NA; V gene: TRBV5-5; CDR3 protein: CASQTGIGTDTQYF; CDR3 DNA: TGTGCCAGCCAGACTGGGATAGGCACAGATACGCAGTATTTT
clone size: few; J gene: TRBJ2-5; CDR3 length: 14; D gene: NA; V gene: TRBV11-2; CDR3 protein: CASSLASGRATQYF; CDR3 DNA: TGTGCCAGCAGCTTAGCATCCGGGCGGGCGACCCAGTACTTC
clone size: many; J gene: TRBJ1-6; CDR3 length: 11; D gene: NA; V gene: TRBV20-1; CDR3 protein: CSARGVGPLHF; CDR3 DNA: TGCAGTGCTAGAGGGGTCGGGCCCCTCCACTTT
clone size: few; J gene: TRBJ2-3; CDR3 length: 14; D gene: TRBD1; V gene: TRBV20-1; CDR3 protein: CSAGPGTGQDTQYF; CDR3 DNA: TGCAGTGCTGGCCCCGGGACAGGGCAAGATACGCAGTATTTT
clone size: few; J gene: TRBJ1-5; CDR3 length: 12; D gene: NA; V gene: TRBV19; CDR3 protein: CASTQGNQPQHF; CDR3 DNA: TGTGCCAGTACCCAGGGAAATCAGCCCCAGCATTTT